The clone carrying this T cell receptor beta chain showed up many times. The antigen is undetermined. The CDR3 consists of 17 residues. Germline CDR1 is SGHVS and CDR2 is FNYEAQ. V was pared by 4 bases and J by 5 bases, with 7 bases of the junction left unmatched. TCRdb reanalysed the reads using MiXCR and keeps one entry per CDR3 protein. The data show about 500,000 distinct CDR3 sequences, roughly a third seen once. The source of the sample is a study of T cell repertoires in cytomegalovirus infection. About the study: The authors relied on CMV epitopes, both recently identified HLA-C-restricted and well-studied HLA-B-restricted. CMV infection and matching HLA type were both indicated by public TCR beta signatures.

Sample: cultured PBMCs, taken from culture after CMV antigen stimulation. The chain uses TRBV7-6 and TRBJ2-1; 14 nucleotides align to TRBD2. The TCR sequence derives from a human donor in good health (CMV status not recorded). Some clones in this sample may be carry-over from other donors' samples. The CDR3 loop reads CASSWRPGLAGDNEQFF. The CDR3 DNA follows: TGTGCCAGCAGCTGGAGGCCGGGACTAGCGGGGGACAATGAGCAGTTCTTC.